The text below deals with one TCR beta chain. No antigen is known for it. The source of the sample is a study of CD8+CD57+ T cells in acquired aplastic anemia. Points from the study as a whole: Patients and controls were not found to differ significantly in CD8+ Simpson's diversity. Patients and controls had in common around 29 CD8+ CDR3 sequences.

Patients sequenced had flow cytometry evidence of CD8+CD57+ cell expansion. Both TCR beta VDJ combination and CDR3 sequence profiling were carried out. Genomic DNA was the template for this profiling. TCRdb re-analysed the reads in MiXCR, keeping a single row per CDR3 protein. The table includes 310,000 or so distinct CDR3 sequences, about three fifths detected once. Germline values: CDR1 SEHNR, CDR2 FQNEAQ (reference sequence). V lost 5 bases and J lost 3, with 17 bases in between. This CDR3 contains 15 residues. The genes are TRBV7-9 and TRBJ2-7, with D maybe TRBD2 (5 bases). The source material was sorted CD4+, CD8+, or CD8+CD57+ T cells (not recorded which) from PBMCs. This TCR derives from a human donor with aplastic anemia. The CDR3 loop reads CASSPAGVIYYEQYF. CDR3 DNA: TGTGCCAGCAGCCCCGCCGGGGTAATCTACTACGAGCAGTACTTC. Full variable domain (rest looked up from reference TRBV7-9 and TRBJ2-7): DTGVSQNPRHKITKRGQNVTFRCDPISEHNRLYWYRQTLGQGPEFLTYFQNEAQLEKSRLLSDRFSAERPKGSFSTLEIQRTEQGDSAMYLCASSPAGVIYYEQYFGPGTRLTVT.